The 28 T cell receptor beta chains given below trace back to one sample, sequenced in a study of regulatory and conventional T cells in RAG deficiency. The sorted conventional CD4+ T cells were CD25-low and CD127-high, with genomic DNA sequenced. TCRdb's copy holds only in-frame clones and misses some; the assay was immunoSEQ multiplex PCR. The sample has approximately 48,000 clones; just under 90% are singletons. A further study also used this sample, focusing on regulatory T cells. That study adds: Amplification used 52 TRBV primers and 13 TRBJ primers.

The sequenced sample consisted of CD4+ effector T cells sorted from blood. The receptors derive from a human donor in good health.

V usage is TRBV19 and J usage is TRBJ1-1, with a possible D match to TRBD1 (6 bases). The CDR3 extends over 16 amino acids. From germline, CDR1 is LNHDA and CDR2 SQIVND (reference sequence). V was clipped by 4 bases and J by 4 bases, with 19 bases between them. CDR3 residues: CASSNRLLGGVTEAFF. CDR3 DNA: TGTGCCAGTAGTAACAGATTACTAGGGGGGGTCACTGAAGCTTTCTTT.

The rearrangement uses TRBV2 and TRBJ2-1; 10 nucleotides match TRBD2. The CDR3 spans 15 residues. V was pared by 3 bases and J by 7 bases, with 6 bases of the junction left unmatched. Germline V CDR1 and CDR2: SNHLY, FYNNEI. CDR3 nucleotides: TGTGCCAGCAGTGAGCTGGGACTAGCGAAAAATGAGCAGTTCTTC. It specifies CASSELGLAKNEQFF.

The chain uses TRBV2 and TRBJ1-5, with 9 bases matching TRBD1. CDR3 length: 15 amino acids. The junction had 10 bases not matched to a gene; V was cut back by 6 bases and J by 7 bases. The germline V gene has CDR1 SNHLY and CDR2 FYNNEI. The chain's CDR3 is CASSGDRAINQPQHF. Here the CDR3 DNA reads TGTGCCAGCAGCGGGGACAGGGCTATTAACCAGCCCCAGCATTTT.

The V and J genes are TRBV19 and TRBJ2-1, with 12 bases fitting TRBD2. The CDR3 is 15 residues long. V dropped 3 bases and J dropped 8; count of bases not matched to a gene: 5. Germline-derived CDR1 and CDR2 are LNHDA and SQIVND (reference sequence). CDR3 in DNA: TGTGCCAGTAGTATTATGCTAGCGGGAGGGCATGAGCAGTTCTTC. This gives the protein CASSIMLAGGHEQFF.

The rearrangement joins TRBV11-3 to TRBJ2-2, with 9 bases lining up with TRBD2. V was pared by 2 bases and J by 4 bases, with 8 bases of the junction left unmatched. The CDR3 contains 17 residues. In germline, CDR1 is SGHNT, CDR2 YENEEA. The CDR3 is CASSLRVAGVGTGELFF. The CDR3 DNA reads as TGTGCCAGCAGCTTAAGAGTAGCGGGAGTGGGCACCGGGGAGCTGTTTTTT.

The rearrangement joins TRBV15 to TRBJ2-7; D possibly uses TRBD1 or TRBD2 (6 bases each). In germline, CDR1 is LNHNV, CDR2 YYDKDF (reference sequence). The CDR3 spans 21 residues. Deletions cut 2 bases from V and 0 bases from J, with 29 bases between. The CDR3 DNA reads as TGTGCCACCAGCAGACGGGGGCGGCCAGAACCCAACGTAAGGGACTCCTACGAGCAGTACTTC. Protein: CATSRRGRPEPNVRDSYEQYF.

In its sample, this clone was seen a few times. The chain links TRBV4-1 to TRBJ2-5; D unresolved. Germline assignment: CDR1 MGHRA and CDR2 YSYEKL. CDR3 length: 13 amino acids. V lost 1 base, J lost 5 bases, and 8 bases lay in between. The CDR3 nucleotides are TGCGCCAGCAGCCAAGGGAATCGGGAGACCCAGTACTTC. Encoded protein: CASSQGNRETQYF.

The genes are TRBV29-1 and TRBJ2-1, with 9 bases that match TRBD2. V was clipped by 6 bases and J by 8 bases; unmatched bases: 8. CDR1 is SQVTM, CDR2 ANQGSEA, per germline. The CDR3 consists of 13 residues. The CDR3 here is CSVTSGNTDEQFF. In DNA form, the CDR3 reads TGCAGCGTGACTAGCGGCAACACCGATGAGCAGTTCTTC.

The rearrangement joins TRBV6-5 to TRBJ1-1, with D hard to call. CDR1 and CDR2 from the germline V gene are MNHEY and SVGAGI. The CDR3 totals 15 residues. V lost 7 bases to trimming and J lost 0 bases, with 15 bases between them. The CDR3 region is CASNPRAFMNTEAFF. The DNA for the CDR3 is TGTGCCAGCAATCCCCGGGCGTTTATGAACACTGAAGCTTTCTTT.

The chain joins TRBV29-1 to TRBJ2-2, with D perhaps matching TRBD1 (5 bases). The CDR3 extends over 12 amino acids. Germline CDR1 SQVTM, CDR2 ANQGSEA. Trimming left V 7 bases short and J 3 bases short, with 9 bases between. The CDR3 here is CSAEGDTGELFF. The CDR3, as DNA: TGCAGCGCCGAAGGGGACACCGGGGAGCTGTTTTTT.

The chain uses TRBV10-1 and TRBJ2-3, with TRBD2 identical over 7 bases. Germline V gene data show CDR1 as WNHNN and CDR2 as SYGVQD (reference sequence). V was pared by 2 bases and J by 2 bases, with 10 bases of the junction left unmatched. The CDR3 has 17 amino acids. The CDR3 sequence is CASSEREDFYHTDTQYF. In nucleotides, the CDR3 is TGCGCCAGCAGTGAGCGGGAGGACTTCTATCACACAGATACGCAGTATTTT.

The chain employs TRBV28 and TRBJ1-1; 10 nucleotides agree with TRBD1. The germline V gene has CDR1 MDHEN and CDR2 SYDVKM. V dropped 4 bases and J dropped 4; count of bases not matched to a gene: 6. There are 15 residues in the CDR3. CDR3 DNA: TGTGCCAGCAGTTCCCCGACAGGGGGCCGCACTGAAGCTTTCTTT. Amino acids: CASSSPTGGRTEAFF.

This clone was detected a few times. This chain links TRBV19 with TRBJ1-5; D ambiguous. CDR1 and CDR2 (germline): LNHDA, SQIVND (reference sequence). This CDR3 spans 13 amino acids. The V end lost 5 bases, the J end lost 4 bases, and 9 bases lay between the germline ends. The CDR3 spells CASSPQVNQPQHF. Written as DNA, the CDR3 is TGTGCCAGTAGTCCTCAGGTAAATCAGCCCCAGCATTTT.

CDR3 sequence: CASSDPVTYEQYF. CDR3 sequence (DNA): TGTGCCAGCAGTGATCCCGTAACCTACGAGCAGTACTTC. This chain joins TRBV6-1 and TRBJ2-7; D ambiguous. Per the germline V gene, CDR1 is MNHNS and CDR2 is SASEGT. CDR3 length: 13 residues. Trimming removed 3 bases at V and 2 bases at J, with 8 bases between.

CDR3 in amino acids: CASSPVGEGTEAFF. Written as DNA, the CDR3 is TGTGCCAGCTCACCCGTGGGGGAAGGCACTGAAGCTTTCTTT. The rearrangement uses TRBV18 and TRBJ1-1, with D maybe TRBD1 (5 bases). There are 14 residues in the CDR3. With 3 bases removed from V and 4 bases from J, the gap between germline ends came to 12 bases. Germline loops: CDR1 KGHSH, CDR2 LQKENI.

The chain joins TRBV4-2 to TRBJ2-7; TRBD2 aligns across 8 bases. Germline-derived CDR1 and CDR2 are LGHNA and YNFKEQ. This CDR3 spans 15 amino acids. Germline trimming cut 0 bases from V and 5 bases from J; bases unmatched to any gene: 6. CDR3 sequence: CASSQERAGVNEQYF. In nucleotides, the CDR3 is TGTGCCAGCAGCCAAGAGAGAGCGGGAGTCAACGAGCAGTACTTC.

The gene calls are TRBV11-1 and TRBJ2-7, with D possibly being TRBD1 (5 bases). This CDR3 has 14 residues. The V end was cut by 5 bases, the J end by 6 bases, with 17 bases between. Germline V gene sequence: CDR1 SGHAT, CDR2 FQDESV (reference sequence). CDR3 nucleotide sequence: TGTGCCAGCAGCCCCCGACAGTTTAACTCCGAGCAGTACTTC. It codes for CASSPRQFNSEQYF. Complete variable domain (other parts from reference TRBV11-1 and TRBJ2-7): EAEVAQSPRYKITEKSQAVAFWCDPISGHATLYWYRQILGQGPELLVQFQDESVVDDSQLPKDRFSAERLKGVDSTLKIQPAELGDSAMYLCASSPRQFNSEQYFGPGTRLTVT.

Written as DNA, the CDR3 is TGTGCCAGCATGGATCGACAAAACTATGGCTACACCTTC. This encodes CASMDRQNYGYTF. V usage is TRBV6-1 and J usage is TRBJ1-2; D gene unclear. In germline, CDR1 is MNHNS, CDR2 SASEGT. Trimming pared 7 bases from V and 2 bases from J, leaving 11 bases between. The CDR3 spans 13 residues.

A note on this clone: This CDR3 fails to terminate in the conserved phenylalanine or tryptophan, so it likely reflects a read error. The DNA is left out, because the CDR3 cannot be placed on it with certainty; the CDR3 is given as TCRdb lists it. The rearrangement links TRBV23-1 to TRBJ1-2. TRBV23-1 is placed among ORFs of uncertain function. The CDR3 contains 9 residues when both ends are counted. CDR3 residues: CASSGSPFV.

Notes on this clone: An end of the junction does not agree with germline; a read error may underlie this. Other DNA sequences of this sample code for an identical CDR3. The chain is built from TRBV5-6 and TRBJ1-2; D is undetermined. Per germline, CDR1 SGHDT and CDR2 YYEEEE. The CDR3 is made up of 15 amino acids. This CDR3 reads CASSLVMDFNYGYTF. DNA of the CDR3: TGCGCCAGCAGCTTGGTCATGGATTTTAACTATGGCTACACCTTC.

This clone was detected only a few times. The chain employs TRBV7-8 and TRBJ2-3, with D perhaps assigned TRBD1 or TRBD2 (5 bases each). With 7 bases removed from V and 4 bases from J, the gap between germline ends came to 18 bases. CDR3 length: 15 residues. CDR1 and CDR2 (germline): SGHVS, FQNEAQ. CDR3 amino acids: CASTIPGPESDTQYF. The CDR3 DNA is TGTGCCAGCACCATCCCGGGACCAGAGTCAGATACGCAGTATTTT.

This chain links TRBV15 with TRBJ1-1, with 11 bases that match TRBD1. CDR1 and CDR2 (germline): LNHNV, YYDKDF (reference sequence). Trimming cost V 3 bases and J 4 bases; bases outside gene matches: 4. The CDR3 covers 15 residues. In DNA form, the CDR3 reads TGTGCCACCAGCAGGGGGACAGGGGGACTCACTGAAGCTTTCTTT. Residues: CATSRGTGGLTEAFF.

In nucleotides, the CDR3 is TGTGCCAGCAGCTTAGCCGACAGGGGAGTCGTCGAGCAGTACTTC. Its translation is CASSLADRGVVEQYF. V is TRBV7-6 and J is TRBJ2-7; the match to TRBD1 covers 8 bases. The V gene end was trimmed by 0 bases and the J gene end by 6 bases; junction bases not matched to a gene: 7. Germline V CDR1 and CDR2: SGHVS, FNYEAQ. The CDR3 covers 15 residues.

CDR3 DNA sequence: TGTGCCAGCGGGACCCCTAGACGGGGGGCAGGCACAGATACGCAGTATTTT. Translating it yields CASGTPRRGAGTDTQYF. The chain carries TRBV4-2 and TRBJ2-3, with a possible D match to TRBD2 (7 bases). Trimming shortened V by 8 bases and J by 1 base, and 22 bases separated the two germline ends. CDR3 length equals 17 residues. CDR1 and CDR2 from the germline V gene are LGHNA and YNFKEQ.

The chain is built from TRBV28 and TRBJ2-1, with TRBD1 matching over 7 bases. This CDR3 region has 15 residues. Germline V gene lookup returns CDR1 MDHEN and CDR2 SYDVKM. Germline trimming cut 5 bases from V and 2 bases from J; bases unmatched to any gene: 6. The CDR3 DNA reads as TGTGCCAGCAGTCTCAGGGGGTTTCCCTACAATGAGCAGTTCTTC. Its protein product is CASSLRGFPYNEQFF.

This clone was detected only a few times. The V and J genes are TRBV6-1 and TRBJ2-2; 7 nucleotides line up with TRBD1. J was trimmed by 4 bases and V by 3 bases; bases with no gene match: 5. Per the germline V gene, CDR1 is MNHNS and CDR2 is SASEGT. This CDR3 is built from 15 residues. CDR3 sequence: CASSDPQGFTGELFF. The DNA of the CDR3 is TGTGCCAGCAGTGACCCACAGGGGTTCACCGGGGAGCTGTTTTTT.

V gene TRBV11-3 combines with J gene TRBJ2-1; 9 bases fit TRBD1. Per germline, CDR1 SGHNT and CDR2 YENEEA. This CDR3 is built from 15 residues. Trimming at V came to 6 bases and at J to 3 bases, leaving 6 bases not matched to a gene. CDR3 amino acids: CASSSGQGNYNEQFF. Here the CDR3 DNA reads TGTGCCAGCAGTTCTGGACAGGGGAACTACAATGAGCAGTTCTTC.

The CDR3 region has the DNA TGCAGCGTTGCCTTGGGGACTAGCGGGCTTTCGGAGACCCAGTACTTC. It codes for CSVALGTSGLSETQYF. The chain carries TRBV29-1 and TRBJ2-5; 12 bases match TRBD2. Germline CDR1 SQVTM, CDR2 ANQGSEA. This CDR3 region has 16 residues. The V gene end was trimmed by 4 bases and the J gene end by 5 bases; junction bases not matched to a gene: 11.